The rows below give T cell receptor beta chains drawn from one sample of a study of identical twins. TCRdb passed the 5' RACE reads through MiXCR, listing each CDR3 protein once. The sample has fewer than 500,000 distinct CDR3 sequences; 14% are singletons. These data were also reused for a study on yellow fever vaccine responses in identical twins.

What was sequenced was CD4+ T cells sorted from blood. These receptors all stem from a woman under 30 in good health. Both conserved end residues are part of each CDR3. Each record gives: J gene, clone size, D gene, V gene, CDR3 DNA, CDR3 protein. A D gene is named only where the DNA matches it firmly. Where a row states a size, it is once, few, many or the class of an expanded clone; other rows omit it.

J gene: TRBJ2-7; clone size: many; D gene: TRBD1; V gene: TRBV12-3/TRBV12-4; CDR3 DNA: TGTGCCAGCAGTCAGGGACAGGGGGCCCACGAGCAGTACTTC; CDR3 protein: CASSQGQGAHEQYF
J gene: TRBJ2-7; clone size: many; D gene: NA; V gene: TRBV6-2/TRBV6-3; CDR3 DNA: TGTGCCAGCAGGCTATGGGACGGCACCTACGAGCAGTACTTC; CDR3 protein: CASRLWDGTYEQYF
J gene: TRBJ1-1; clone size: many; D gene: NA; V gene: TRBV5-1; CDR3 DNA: TGCGCCAGCAGCTTGGCTACAGGGCTGAACACTGAAGCTTTCTTT; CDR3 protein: CASSLATGLNTEAFF
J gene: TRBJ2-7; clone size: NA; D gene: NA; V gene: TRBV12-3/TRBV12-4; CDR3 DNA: TGTGCCAGCAGCTCCCTACTGAGGACCTACGAGCAGTACTTC; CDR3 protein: CASSSLLRTYEQYF
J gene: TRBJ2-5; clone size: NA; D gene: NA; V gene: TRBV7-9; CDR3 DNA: TGTGCCAGCAGTATTAGCGTCACATCTTCAGAGACCCAGTACTTC; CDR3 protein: CASSISVTSSETQYF
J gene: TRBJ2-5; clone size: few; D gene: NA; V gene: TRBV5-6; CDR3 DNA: TGTGCCAGCAGCTGGTGGGGGACCCAGAAAGAGACCCAGTACTTC; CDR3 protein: CASSWWGTQKETQYF
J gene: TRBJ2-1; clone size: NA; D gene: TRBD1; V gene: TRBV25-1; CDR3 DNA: TGTGCCAGCAGTGGCCAACCGGACAGGGCCTACAATGAGCAGTTCTTC; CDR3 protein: CASSGQPDRAYNEQFF
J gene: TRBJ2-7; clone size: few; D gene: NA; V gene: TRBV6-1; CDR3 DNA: TGTGCCAGCACCCCGAAGGTGGTCGGTTACGAGCAGTACTTC; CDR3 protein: CASTPKVVGYEQYF
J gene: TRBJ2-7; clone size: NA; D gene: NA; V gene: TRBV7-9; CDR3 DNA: TGTGCCAGCAGCTTATGGACAGCTTACTCCGAGCAGTACTTC; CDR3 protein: CASSLWTAYSEQYF
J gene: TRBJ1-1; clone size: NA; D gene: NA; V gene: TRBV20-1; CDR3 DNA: TGCAGTGCTAGGTGGGCGAACACTGAAGCTTTCTTT; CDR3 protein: CSARWANTEAFF
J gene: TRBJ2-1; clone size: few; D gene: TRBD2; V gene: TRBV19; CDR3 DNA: TGTGCCAGTAGTCAGACGAGCGGGAGGGCCTACAATGAGCAGTTCTTC; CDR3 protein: CASSQTSGRAYNEQFF
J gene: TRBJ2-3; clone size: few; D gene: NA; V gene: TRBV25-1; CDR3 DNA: TGTGCCAGCAGTGAATATAAGCACAATATGGGTAGCACAGATACGCAGTATTTT; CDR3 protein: CASSEYKHNMGSTDTQYF